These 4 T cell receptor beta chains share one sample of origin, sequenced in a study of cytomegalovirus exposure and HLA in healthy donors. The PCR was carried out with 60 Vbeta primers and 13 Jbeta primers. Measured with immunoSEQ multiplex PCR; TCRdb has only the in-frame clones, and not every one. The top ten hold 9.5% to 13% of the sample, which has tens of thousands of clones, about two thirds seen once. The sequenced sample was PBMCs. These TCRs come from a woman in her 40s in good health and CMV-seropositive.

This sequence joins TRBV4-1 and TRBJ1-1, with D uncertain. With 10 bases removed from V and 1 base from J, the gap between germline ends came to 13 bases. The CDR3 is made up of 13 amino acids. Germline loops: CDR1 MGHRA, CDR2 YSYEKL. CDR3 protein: CATSGGPNTEAFF. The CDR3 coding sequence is TGCGCCACTTCCGGAGGGCCGAACACTGAAGCTTTCTTT.

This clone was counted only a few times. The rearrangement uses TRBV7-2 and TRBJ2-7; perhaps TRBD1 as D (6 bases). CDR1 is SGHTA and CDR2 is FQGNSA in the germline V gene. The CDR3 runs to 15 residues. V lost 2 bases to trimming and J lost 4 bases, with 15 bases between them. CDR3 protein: CASSLQRTQGYEQYF. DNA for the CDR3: TGTGCCAGCAGCTTACAACGGACCCAGGGGTACGAGCAGTACTTC.

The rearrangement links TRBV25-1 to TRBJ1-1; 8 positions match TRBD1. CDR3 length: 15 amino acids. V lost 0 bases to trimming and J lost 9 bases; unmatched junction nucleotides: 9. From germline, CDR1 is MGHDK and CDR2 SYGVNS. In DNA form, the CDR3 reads TGTGCCAGCAGTGAATATTCGGACAGGGCAGACCAAGCTTTCTTT. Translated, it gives CASSEYSDRADQAFF.

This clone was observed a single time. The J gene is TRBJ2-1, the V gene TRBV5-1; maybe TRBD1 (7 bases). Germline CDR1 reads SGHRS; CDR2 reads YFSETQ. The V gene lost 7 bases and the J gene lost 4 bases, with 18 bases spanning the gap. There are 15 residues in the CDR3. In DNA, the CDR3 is TGCGCCAGCCGACAGGGACTCGTCTCTTACAATGAGCAGTTCTTC. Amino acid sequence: CASRQGLVSYNEQFF.